This T cell receptor beta chain was observed in a study of T cell responses to AZD1222 COVID-19 vaccine. Using immunoSEQ multiplex PCR, the repertoire was profiled, and TCRdb retains in-frame clones only, with some absent. The data show roughly 120,000 clones, 70% to 90% seen once. This receptor was obtained from an adult in good health. The material was peripheral blood, obtained on day 0 of MenACWY control vaccination.

CDR3 DNA sequence: TGTGCCAGCACGACAGGTTCGTACGAGCAGTACTTC. Its protein product is CASTTGSYEQYF. This chain uses TRBV28 with TRBJ2-7, with TRBD1 as a possible D gene (6 bases). CDR1 is MDHEN and CDR2 is SYDVKM in the germline V gene. Trimming left V 7 bases short and J 4 bases short, with 11 bases between. The CDR3 is 12 residues long.